The clone carrying this T cell receptor (beta chain) was seen once. What it recognizes is unknown. This CDR3 has 15 amino acids. Germline assignment: CDR1 SGHTA and CDR2 FQGNSA. V gave up 1 base and J gave up 8 bases, with 15 bases separating them. The data originate from a study of Ad26.COV2.S vaccination and SARS-CoV-2 variants. Sequenced by immunoSEQ multiplex PCR; TCRdb stores in-frame clones only, minus some. This table has more than 150,000 clones, around 85% appearing once. Study-wide points: The analyses of TCR breadth and depth may have understated the size of total T cell responses.

The source material was peripheral blood, sampled after recovery from COVID-19. This receptor was obtained from a human donor who had recovered from COVID-19. The genes are TRBV7-2 and TRBJ1-5; D may be TRBD1 (6 bases). The chain's CDR3 is CASSLGAGGFEPQHF. CDR3 in DNA: TGTGCCAGCAGCTTAGGGGCGGGGGGCTTCGAGCCCCAGCATTTT.